Given below is one T cell receptor beta chain in context. These data come from a study of cytotoxic CD8 clonotypes in ibrutinib-treated CLL. CDR1 and CDR2 from the germline V gene are SGHNT and YYREEE (reference sequence). Trimming removed 0 bases from V and 6 bases from J; junction bases left unmatched: 5. The CDR3 extends over 15 amino acids. This table comes from immunoSEQ multiplex PCR, and its TCRdb copy is limited to in-frame clones, with some not included. The profile shows roughly 23,000 clones, about four fifths of them singletons. The chain has TRBV5-4 and TRBJ1-4; 7 nucleotides align to TRBD1. Sequenced here: PBMCs, sampled before ibrutinib treatment. This TCR was recovered from a human donor with chronic lymphocytic leukemia. DNA for the CDR3: TGTGCCAGCAGCTTGGTGGGCAGGGGGGATGAAAAACTGTTTTTT. Its protein product is CASSLVGRGDEKLFF.